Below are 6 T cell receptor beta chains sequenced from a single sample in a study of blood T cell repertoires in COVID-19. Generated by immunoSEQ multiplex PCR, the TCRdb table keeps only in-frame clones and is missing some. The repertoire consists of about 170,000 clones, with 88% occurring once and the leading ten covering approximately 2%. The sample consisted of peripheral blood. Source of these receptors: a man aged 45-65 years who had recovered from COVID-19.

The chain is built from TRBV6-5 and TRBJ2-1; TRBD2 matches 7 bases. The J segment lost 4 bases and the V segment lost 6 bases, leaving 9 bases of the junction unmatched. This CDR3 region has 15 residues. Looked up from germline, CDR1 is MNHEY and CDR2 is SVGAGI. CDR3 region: CASSPISGPYNEQFF. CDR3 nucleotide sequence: TGTGCCAGCAGCCCCATTAGCGGGCCTTACAATGAGCAGTTCTTC.

CDR3 protein: CASSPAGDNQPQHF. The CDR3 DNA is TGTGCCAGCTCACCTGCGGGGGACAATCAGCCCCAGCATTTT. The chain joins TRBV18 to TRBJ1-5; D might be TRBD1 (5 bases). CDR3 length: 14 amino acids. The V gene's germline CDR1 is KGHSH and CDR2 LQKENI. V lost 3 bases, J lost 3 bases, and 9 bases lay in between.

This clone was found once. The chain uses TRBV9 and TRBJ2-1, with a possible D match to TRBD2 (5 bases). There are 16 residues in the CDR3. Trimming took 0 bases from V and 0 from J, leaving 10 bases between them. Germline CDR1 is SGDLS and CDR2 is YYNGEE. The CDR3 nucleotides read TGTGCCAGCAGCGTAGCGGCGGGCAGCTCCTACAATGAGCAGTTCTTC. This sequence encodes CASSVAAGSSYNEQFF.

CDR3 amino acids: CASSQVGSGPKSTDTQYF. The CDR3 DNA is TGCGCCAGCAGCCAAGTGGGGAGCGGTCCAAAGAGCACAGATACGCAGTATTTT. This chain connects TRBV4-3 to TRBJ2-3, with a possible D match to TRBD2 (5 bases). The CDR3 has 18 residues. The ends were cut back, 1 base at V and 0 bases at J, with 17 bases in the middle. Germline CDR1 reads LGHNA; CDR2 reads YSLEER.

The CDR3 nucleotides are TGTGCCAGCAGCTTAGGGACAGGGGTCAATCAGCCCCAGCATTTT. This codes for CASSLGTGVNQPQHF. This sequence joins TRBV7-9 and TRBJ1-5; 9 positions match TRBD1. The J segment lost 3 bases and the V segment lost 1 base, leaving 1 base of the junction unmatched. The CDR3 has 15 amino acids. The germline CDR1 and CDR2 sequences are SEHNR and FQNEAQ (reference sequence).

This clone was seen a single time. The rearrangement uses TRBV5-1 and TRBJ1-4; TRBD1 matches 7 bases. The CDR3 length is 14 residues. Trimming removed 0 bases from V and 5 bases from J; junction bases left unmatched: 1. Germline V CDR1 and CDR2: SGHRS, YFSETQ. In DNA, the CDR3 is TGCGCCAGCAGCTTGGGAGGGGGCAATGAAAAACTGTTTTTT. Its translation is CASSLGGGNEKLFF.